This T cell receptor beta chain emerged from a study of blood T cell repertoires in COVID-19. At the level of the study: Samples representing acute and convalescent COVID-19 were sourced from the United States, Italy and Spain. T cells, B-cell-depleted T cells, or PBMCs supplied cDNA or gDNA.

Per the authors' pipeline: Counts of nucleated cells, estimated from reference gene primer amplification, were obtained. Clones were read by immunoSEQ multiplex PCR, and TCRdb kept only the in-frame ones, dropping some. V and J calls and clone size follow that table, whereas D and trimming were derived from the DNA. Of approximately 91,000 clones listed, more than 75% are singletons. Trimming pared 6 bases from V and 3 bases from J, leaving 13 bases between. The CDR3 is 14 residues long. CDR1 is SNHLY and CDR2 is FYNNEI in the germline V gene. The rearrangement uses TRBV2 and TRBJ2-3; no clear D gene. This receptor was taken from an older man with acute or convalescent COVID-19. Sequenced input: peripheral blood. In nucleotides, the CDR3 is TGTGCCAGCAGCGTGGGTCAGGCAACAGATACGCAGTATTTT. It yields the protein CASSVGQATDTQYF.